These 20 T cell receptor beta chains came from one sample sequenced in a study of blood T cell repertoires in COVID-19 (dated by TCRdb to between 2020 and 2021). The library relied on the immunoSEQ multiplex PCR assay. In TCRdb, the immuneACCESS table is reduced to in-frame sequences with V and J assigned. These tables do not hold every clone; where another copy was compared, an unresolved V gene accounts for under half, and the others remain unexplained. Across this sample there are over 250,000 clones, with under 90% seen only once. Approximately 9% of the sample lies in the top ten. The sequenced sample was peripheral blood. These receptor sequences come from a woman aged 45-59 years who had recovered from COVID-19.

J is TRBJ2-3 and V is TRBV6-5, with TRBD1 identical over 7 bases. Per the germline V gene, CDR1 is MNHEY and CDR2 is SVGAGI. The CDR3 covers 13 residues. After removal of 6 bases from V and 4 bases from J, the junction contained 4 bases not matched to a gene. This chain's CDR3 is CASRLGTADTQYF. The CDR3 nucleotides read TGTGCCAGCAGGCTCGGGACAGCAGATACGCAGTATTTT.

CDR3 DNA sequence: TGTGCCAGCAGCTTTGGACACCTTAGCAATCAGCCCCAGCATTTT. It encodes CASSFGHLSNQPQHF. The chain couples TRBV7-2 to TRBJ1-5, with D maybe TRBD1 (5 bases). The CDR3 extends over 15 amino acids. The V gene's germline CDR1 is SGHTA and CDR2 FQGNSA. The V end was cut by 3 bases, the J end by 0 bases, with 9 bases between.

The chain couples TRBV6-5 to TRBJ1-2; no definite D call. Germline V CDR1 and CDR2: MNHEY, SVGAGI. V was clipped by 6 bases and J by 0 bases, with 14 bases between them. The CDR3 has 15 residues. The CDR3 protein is CASSPSLGANYGYTF. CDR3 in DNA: TGTGCCAGCAGCCCCTCTCTAGGAGCTAACTATGGCTACACCTTC.

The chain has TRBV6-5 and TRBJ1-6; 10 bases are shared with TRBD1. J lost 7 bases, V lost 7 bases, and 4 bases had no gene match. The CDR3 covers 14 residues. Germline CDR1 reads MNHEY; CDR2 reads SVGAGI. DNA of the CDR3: TGTGCCAGCAATGGACAGGGGGGAAATTCACCCCTCCACTTT. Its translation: CASNGQGGNSPLHF.

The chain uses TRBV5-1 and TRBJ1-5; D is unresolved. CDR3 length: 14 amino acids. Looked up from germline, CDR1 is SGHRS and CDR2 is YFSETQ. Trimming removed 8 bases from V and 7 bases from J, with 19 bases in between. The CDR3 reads CARCGEGGRQPQHF. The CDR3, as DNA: TGCGCCAGATGTGGAGAGGGAGGGCGCCAGCCCCAGCATTTT.

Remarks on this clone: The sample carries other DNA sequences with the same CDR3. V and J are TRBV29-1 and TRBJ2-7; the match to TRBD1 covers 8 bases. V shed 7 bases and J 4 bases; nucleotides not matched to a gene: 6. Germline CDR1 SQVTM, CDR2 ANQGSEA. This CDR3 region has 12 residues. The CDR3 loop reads CSAGQGRYEQYF. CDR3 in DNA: TGCAGCGCCGGACAGGGCAGGTACGAGCAGTACTTC.

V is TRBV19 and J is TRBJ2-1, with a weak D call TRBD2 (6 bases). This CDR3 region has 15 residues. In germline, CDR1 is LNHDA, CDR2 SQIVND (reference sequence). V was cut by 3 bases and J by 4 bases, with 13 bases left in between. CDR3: CASSMPGLPYNEQFF. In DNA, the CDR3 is TGTGCCAGTAGTATGCCGGGACTCCCGTACAATGAGCAGTTCTTC. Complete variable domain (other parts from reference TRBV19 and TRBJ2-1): DGGITQSPKYLFRKEGQNVTLSCEQNLNHDAMYWYRQDPGQGLRLIYYSQIVNDFQKGDIAEGYSVSREKKESFPLTVTSAQKNPTAFYLCASSMPGLPYNEQFFGPGTRLTVL.

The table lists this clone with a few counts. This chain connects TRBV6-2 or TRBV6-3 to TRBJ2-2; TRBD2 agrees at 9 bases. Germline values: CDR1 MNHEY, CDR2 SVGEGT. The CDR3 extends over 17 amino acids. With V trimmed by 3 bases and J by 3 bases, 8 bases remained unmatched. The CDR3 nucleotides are TGTGCCAGCAGTTATCCTATAGCGGGAGCGGACACCGGGGAGCTGTTTTTT. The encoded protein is CASSYPIAGADTGELFF.

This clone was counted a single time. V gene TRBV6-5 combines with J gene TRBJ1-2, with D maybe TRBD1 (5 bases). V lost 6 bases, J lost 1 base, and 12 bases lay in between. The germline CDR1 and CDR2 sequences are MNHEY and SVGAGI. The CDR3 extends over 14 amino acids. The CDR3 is CASRPNQGNYGYTF. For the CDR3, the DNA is TGTGCCAGCAGACCAAATCAGGGTAACTATGGCTACACCTTC.

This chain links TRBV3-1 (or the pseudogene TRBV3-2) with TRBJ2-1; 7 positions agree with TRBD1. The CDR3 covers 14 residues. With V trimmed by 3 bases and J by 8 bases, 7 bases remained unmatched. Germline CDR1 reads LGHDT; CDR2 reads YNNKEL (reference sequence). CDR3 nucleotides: TGTGCCAGCAGCCAGCAGACAGGGAGCGATGAGCAGTTCTTC. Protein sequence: CASSQQTGSDEQFF.

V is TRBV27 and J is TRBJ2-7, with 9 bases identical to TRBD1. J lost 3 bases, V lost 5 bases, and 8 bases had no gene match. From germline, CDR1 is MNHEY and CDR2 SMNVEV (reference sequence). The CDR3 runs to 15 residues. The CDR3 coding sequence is TGTGCCAGCAGTCCTGAGACAGGGGGGGTCTACGAGCAGTACTTC. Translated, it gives CASSPETGGVYEQYF.

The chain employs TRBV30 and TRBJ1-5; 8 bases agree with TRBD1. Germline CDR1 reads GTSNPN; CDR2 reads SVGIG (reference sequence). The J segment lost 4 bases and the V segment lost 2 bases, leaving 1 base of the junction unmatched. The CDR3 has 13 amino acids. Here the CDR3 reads CAWSNRGNQPQHF. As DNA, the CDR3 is TGTGCCTGGAGTAACAGGGGGAATCAGCCCCAGCATTTT. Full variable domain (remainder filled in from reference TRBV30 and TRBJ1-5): SQTIHQWPATLVQPVGSPLSLECTVEGTSNPNLYWYRQAAGRGLQLLFYSVGIGQISSEVPQNLSASRPQDRQFILSSKKLLLSDSGFYLCAWSNRGNQPQHFGDGTRLSIL.

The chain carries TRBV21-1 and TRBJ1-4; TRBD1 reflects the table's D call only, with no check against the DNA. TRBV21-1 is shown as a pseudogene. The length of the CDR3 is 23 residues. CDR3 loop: CASSKVGIDRDRGSPTTNEKLFF. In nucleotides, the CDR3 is TGTGCCAGCAGCAAAGTAGGGATTGACCGGGACAGGGGGTCTCCTACAACTAATGAAAAACTGTTTTTT.

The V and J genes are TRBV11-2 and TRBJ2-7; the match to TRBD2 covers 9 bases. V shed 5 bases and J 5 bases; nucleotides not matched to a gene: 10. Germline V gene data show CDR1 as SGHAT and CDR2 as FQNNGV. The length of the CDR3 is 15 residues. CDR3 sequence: CASSQRGAEHHEQYF. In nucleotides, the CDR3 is TGTGCCAGCAGCCAGCGGGGGGCGGAACACCACGAGCAGTACTTC.

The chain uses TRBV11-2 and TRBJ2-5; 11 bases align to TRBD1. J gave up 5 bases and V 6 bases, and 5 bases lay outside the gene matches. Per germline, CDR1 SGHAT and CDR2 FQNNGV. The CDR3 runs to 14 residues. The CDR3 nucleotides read TGTGCCAGCAGACCCGGGACAGGGGGGGAGACCCAGTACTTC. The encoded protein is CASRPGTGGETQYF. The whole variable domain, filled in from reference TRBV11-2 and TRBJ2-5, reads EAGVAQSPRYKIIEKRQSVAFWCNPISGHATLYWYQQILGQGPKLLIQFQNNGVVDDSQLPKDRFSAERLKGVDSTLKIQPAKLEDSAVYLCASRPGTGGETQYFGPGTRLLVL.

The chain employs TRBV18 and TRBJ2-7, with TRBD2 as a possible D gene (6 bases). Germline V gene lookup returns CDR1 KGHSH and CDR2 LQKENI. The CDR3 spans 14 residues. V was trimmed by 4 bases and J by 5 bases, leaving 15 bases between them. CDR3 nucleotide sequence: TGTGCCAGCTCACGAGGGGCTAGCGAGGACGAGCAGTACTTC. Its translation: CASSRGASEDEQYF.

The CDR3 DNA reads as TGTGCCAGCAGTGACAAGGGGGTCTATGGCTACACCTTC. It is translated as CASSDKGVYGYTF. The chain combines TRBV6-1 with TRBJ1-2, with D possibly TRBD1 on 6 matching bases. The V gene lost 3 bases and the J gene lost 4 bases, with 9 bases spanning the gap. The germline V gene has CDR1 MNHNS and CDR2 SASEGT. CDR3 length equals 13 residues.

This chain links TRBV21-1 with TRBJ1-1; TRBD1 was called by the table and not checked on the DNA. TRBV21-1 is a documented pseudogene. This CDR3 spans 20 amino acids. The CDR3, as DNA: TGTGCCAGCAGCTCATTGGTCGGGACAGCTACTACCTCCTTAGGCACTGAAGCTTTCTTT. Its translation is CASSSLVGTATTSLGTEAFF.

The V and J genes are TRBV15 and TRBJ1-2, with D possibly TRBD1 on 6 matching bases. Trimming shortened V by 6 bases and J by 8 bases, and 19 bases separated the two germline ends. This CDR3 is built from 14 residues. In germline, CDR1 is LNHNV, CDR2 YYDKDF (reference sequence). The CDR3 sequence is CATRNPQGFGGYTF. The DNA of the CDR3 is TGTGCCACCAGAAATCCCCAGGGGTTCGGGGGCTACACCTTC.

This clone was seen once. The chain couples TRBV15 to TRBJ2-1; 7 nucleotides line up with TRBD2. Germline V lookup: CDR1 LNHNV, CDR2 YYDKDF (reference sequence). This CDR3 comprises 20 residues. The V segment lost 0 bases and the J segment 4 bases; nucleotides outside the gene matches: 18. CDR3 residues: CATSRDRVLGGGPVYNEQFF. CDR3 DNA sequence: TGTGCCACCAGCAGAGATCGGGTGCTTGGGGGAGGGCCAGTATACAATGAGCAGTTCTTC.